This T cell receptor (beta chain) came from a study of blood T cell repertoires in COVID-19. Study overall: Acute-phase and convalescent COVID-19 samples originated in the United States, Italy and Spain. T cells, B-cell-depleted T cells, or PBMCs supplied cDNA or gDNA.

Sequencing was performed with immunoSEQ multiplex PCR; in TCRdb, only in-frame clones are kept and a portion is missing. The sample holds about 190,000 clones; approximately 80% are singletons and the top ten take approximately 15%. The receptor was isolated from a man in his forties or fifties who had recovered from COVID-19. The source material was peripheral blood.

The CDR3 sequence is CASSQDTGGIFYEQYF. The CDR3 nucleotides read TGCGCCAGCAGCCAAGATACAGGGGGCATCTTTTACGAGCAGTACTTC. The chain couples TRBV4-3 to TRBJ2-7; 9 bases are shared with TRBD1. V shed 0 bases, J shed 4 bases, and the junction held 7 bases outside the gene matches. Germline V lookup: CDR1 LGHNA, CDR2 YSLEER. The CDR3 runs 16 residues.